The rows below give T cell receptor beta chains drawn from one sample of a study of control samples from healthy donors and cancer patients. The protocol was immunoSEQ multiplex PCR, while the TCRdb copy is restricted to in-frame clones and leaves out a portion. The sample records 110,000 to 150,000 clones, around 90% being singletons. Sequences were obtained from blood. The origin of the receptors is a young man in good health. The CDR3 runs from the conserved cysteine through the conserved F or W. The D gene is left open where the match is weak. Size is omitted from some rows. Given values are once, few, many or a class for expanded clones.

V gene	clone size	J gene	D gene	CDR3 protein	CDR3 DNA
TRBV7-2	-	TRBJ1-2	-	CASSRIGGDLNYGYTF	TGTGCCAGCAGCCGGATAGGCGGCGACTTAAACTATGGCTACACCTTC
TRBV28	-	TRBJ1-4	-	CASRPWTVDNEKLFF	TGTGCCAGCCGGCCATGGACGGTAGATAATGAAAAACTGTTTTTT
TRBV6-5	-	TRBJ2-5	-	CASSYSNDRWETQYF	TGTGCCAGCAGTTACTCGAATGACAGGTGGGAGACCCAGTACTTC
TRBV19	-	TRBJ1-2	-	CASSIDLRINNYGYTF	TGTGCCAGTAGTATAGATCTCCGGATTAATAACTATGGCTACACCTTC
TRBV9	-	TRBJ2-1	TRBD2	CASSVGLAGSGEQFF	TGTGCCAGCAGCGTAGGGCTAGCGGGGTCTGGTGAGCAGTTCTTC
TRBV10-3	-	TRBJ1-1	-	CAISETGNTEAFF	TGTGCCATCAGTGAAACGGGGAACACTGAAGCTTTCTTT
TRBV6-5	few	TRBJ1-5	-	CASSSYSNQPQHF	TGTGCCAGCAGCTCTTATAGCAATCAGCCCCAGCATTTT
TRBV5-1	-	TRBJ2-7	-	CASSSRGASEQYF	TGCGCCAGCAGCTCCCGAGGGGCCAGCGAGCAGTACTTC
TRBV7-6	-	TRBJ1-4	-	CASSLAPPAGANEKLFF	TGTGCCAGCAGCTTAGCGCCCCCGGCAGGGGCGAATGAAAAACTGTTTTTT
TRBV7-2	-	TRBJ2-7	-	CASSLVGSGTYEQYF	TGTGCCAGCAGCTTAGTGGGGTCAGGAACCTACGAGCAGTACTTC
TRBV7-9	-	TRBJ1-1	-	CASSLEGRHEAFF	TGTGCCAGCAGCTTAGAGGGGAGGCATGAAGCTTTCTTT
TRBV10-2	once	TRBJ1-2	-	CASIGGGDGYTF	TGCGCCAGCATTGGGGGCGGAGATGGCTACACCTTC
TRBV19	once	TRBJ1-5	TRBD1	CASSMGQLISNQPQHF	TGTGCCAGTAGTATGGGACAGCTTATTAGCAATCAGCCCCAGCATTTT
TRBV4-1	-	TRBJ2-3	-	CASSQDPGWADTQYF	TGCGCCAGCAGCCAAGATCCGGGGTGGGCAGATACGCAGTATTTT
TRBV29-1	-	TRBJ1-6	-	CSVEDHPGSPLHF	TGCAGCGTTGAAGATCATCCGGGATCACCCCTCCACTTT
TRBV6-2/TRBV6-3	-	TRBJ2-3	-	CASSTGQLSTDTQYF	TGTGCCAGCAGTACCGGACAGCTCAGCACAGATACGCAGTATTTT
TRBV28	-	TRBJ1-2	-	CASSFHFGRGGYGYTF	TGTGCCAGCAGTTTCCATTTCGGCAGGGGAGGCTATGGCTACACCTTC
TRBV5-5	-	TRBJ1-2	-	CASSWDHYGYTF	TGTGCCAGCAGCTGGGACCACTATGGCTACACCTTC
TRBV5-5	few	TRBJ1-2	-	CASSLASLGAGPNYGYTF	TGTGCCAGCAGCTTGGCTAGTCTTGGGGCAGGGCCAAACTATGGCTACACCTTC
TRBV2	-	TRBJ2-1	TRBD2	CASSRLASSYNEQFF	TGTGCCAGCAGTAGACTAGCGTCTTCCTACAATGAGCAGTTCTTC
TRBV6-1	-	TRBJ2-5	TRBD1	CASSALTGEFDETQYF	TGTGCCAGCAGTGCCCTGACAGGGGAGTTCGATGAGACCCAGTACTTC
TRBV3-1/TRBV3-2	once	TRBJ1-1	-	CASSQEVGVPDLIAFF	TGTGCCAGCAGCCAAGAGGTCGGGGTCCCCGATTTGATAGCTTTCTTT
TRBV5-4	few	TRBJ2-5	-	CASSLRLSGGETQYF	TGTGCCAGCAGCTTGCGTCTCTCAGGTGGGGAGACCCAGTACTTC
TRBV4-3	-	TRBJ2-2	-	CASSQEIRTANTGELFF	TGCGCCAGCAGCCAAGAAATACGGACAGCGAACACCGGGGAGCTGTTTTTT
TRBV28	-	TRBJ2-7	TRBD2	CASSPGTSGLNEQYF	TGTGCCAGCAGTCCAGGGACTAGCGGGCTCAACGAGCAGTACTTC
TRBV2	-	TRBJ2-2	-	CASSVGTHPGELFF	TGTGCCAGCAGTGTCGGGACCCACCCCGGGGAGCTGTTTTTT
TRBV27	-	TRBJ2-1	-	CASNNEQFF	TGTGCCAGCAACAATGAGCAGTTCTTC
TRBV7-9	-	TRBJ2-4	-	CASSLVLGLLAKNIQYF	TGTGCCAGCAGCTTAGTTCTGGGATTACTAGCCAAAAACATTCAGTACTTC
TRBV4-1	-	TRBJ1-1	TRBD1	CASSQGRGQENTEAFF	TGCGCCAGCAGCCAAGGGAGGGGACAGGAGAACACTGAAGCTTTCTTT
TRBV30	-	TRBJ2-7	-	CAWSDRWAGGQYF	TGTGCCTGGAGCGACAGGTGGGCGGGCGGGCAGTACTTC
TRBV5-4	-	TRBJ2-1	-	CASSLTGFFNEQFF	TGTGCCAGCAGCCTAACGGGATTCTTCAATGAGCAGTTCTTC
TRBV30	-	TRBJ2-7	-	CAWGGLTLEQYF	TGTGCCTGGGGGGGACTGACATTAGAGCAGTACTTC
TRBV5-1	once	TRBJ1-6	TRBD1	CASSPGQGNSPLHF	TGCGCCAGTTCGCCGGGACAGGGAAATTCACCCCTCCACTTT
TRBV21-1	-	TRBJ2-7	-	CASSKGTSGGLISYEQYF	TGTGCCAGCAGCAAAGGAACTAGCGGGGGGCTAATCTCCTACGAGCAGTACTTC